Each of the 7 T cell receptor beta chains below was sequenced from the same sample in a study of patients and donors after allogeneic stem cell transplantation. In TCRdb, the RT-PCR reads were re-called with MiXCR into one record per CDR3 protein. Of tens of thousands of distinct CDR3 sequences in the sample, 6.5% to 10% were seen once. The material sequenced was blood, either unsorted or a sorted T cell fraction (not recorded which). The receptors derive from a human donor who was either an allogeneic HSCT recipient or a stem cell or donor lymphocyte infusion donor (not recorded which). It is not recorded whose cells these are; they may come from a transplant donor.

This clonotype was detected ten times or more. The V call is TRBV27, the J call TRBJ1-2; D not resolved. V lost 3 bases and J 3 bases, leaving 8 bases between the germline ends. This CDR3 spans 13 amino acids. Germline assignment: CDR1 MNHEY and CDR2 SMNVEV (reference sequence). The CDR3 sequence is CASSFLGDYGYTF. DNA for the CDR3: TGTGCCAGCAGTTTCCTAGGCGACTATGGCTACACCTTC.

This clonotype came up many times. V gene TRBV6-1 combines with J gene TRBJ2-2, with D unclear. The CDR3 spans 16 residues. V lost 6 bases, J lost 0 bases, and 14 bases lay in between. The V gene's germline CDR1 is MNHNS and CDR2 SASEGT. DNA of the CDR3: TGTGCCAGCAGCCCCCCCAGACGGACGAACACCGGGGAGCTGTTTTTT. Amino acid sequence: CASSPPRRTNTGELFF.

This clonotype was counted a single time. This may stem from a read error, because a much larger clone lies one nucleotide away. The rearrangement joins TRBV7-9 to TRBJ2-2, with a tentative D call TRBD1 (6 bases). CDR1 is SEHNR and CDR2 is FQNEAQ in the germline V gene (reference sequence). The CDR3 consists of 15 residues. The DNA for the CDR3 is TGTGACAGCAGCCCCCTACAGGGACACACCGGGGAGCTGTTTTTT. The encoded protein is CDSSPLQGHTGELFF.

The chain combines TRBV7-9 with TRBJ1-2; 9 nucleotides align to TRBD1. Germline CDR1 is SEHNR and CDR2 is FQNEAQ (reference sequence). This CDR3 contains 13 residues. The ends lost 5 bases at V and 4 bases at J; junction bases unmatched: 2. This CDR3 reads CASSQQGAYGYTF. The CDR3 bases are TGTGCCAGCAGCCAACAGGGGGCCTATGGCTACACCTTC.

There are many counts of this clonotype. The rearrangement uses TRBV7-9 and TRBJ1-1; D call uncertain. CDR1 and CDR2 from the germline V gene are SEHNR and FQNEAQ (reference sequence). CDR3 length equals 14 residues. Deletions cut 5 bases from V and 5 bases from J, with 15 bases between. The CDR3 here is CASSRPYGETEAFF. The CDR3 coding sequence is TGTGCCAGCAGCCGCCCATACGGGGAAACTGAAGCTTTCTTT. Looking up the rest from reference TRBV7-9 and TRBJ1-1 gives the full variable domain: DTGVSQNPRHKITKRGQNVTFRCDPISEHNRLYWYRQTLGQGPEFLTYFQNEAQLEKSRLLSDRFSAERPKGSFSTLEIQRTEQGDSAMYLCASSRPYGETEAFFGQGTRLTVV.

CDR3 in amino acids: CSAAGVGDPYEQYF. The CDR3 bases are TGCAGTGCTGCAGGTGTGGGGGACCCCTACGAGCAGTACTTC. V gene TRBV20-1 combines with J gene TRBJ2-7; D may match TRBD1 or TRBD2 (5 bases each). The CDR3 length is 14 residues. The V gene's germline CDR1 is DFQATT and CDR2 SNEGSKA (reference sequence). Between the trimmed V and J ends, which lost 5 bases and 2 bases, there was a span of 16 bases.

At least ten counts were recorded for this clonotype. The V and J genes are TRBV3-1 and TRBJ1-1; 9 bases line up with TRBD1. Trimming took 3 bases from V and 5 from J; bases not matched to a gene: 7. CDR1 LGHDT and CDR2 YNNKEL come from the germline V gene (reference sequence). CDR3 length: 15 residues. The CDR3 sequence is CASSQRGQGGTEAFF. CDR3 nucleotides: TGTGCCAGCAGCCAGAGGGGACAGGGTGGGACTGAAGCTTTCTTT.